These 14 T cell receptor beta chains came from one sample sequenced in a study of blood T cell repertoires in COVID-19. Libraries were prepared by immunoSEQ multiplex PCR; TCRdb keeps only in-frame clonotypes and omits some of them. The data contain 300,000 to 400,000 clones, 85% of them seen just once; the ten biggest clones take up 1.5% to 2%. Sequenced material: PBMCs or T cells enriched from blood (not recorded which). The receptors were gathered from a woman in her 30s who had been exposed to COVID-19.

This clone was found once. The chain is built from TRBV4-1 and TRBJ2-1, with TRBD2 matching over 10 bases. V was pared by 6 bases and J by 0 bases, with 5 bases of the junction left unmatched. This CDR3 contains 16 residues. CDR1 MGHRA and CDR2 YSYEKL come from the germline V gene. CDR3 amino acids: CASRSTSGDSYNEQFF. CDR3 nucleotides: TGCGCCAGCAGGTCCACTAGCGGGGACTCCTACAATGAGCAGTTCTTC.

This chain links TRBV27 with TRBJ1-1, with D possibly matching TRBD1 (5 bases). The CDR3 totals 14 residues. Deletions cut 3 bases from V and 5 bases from J, with 13 bases between. Germline V gene data show CDR1 as MNHEY and CDR2 as SMNVEV (reference sequence). CDR3: CASSFRESGTEAFF. CDR3 coding DNA: TGTGCCAGCAGTTTCAGGGAAAGTGGGACTGAAGCTTTCTTT.

This clone was detected once. V is TRBV10-3 and J is TRBJ1-2; TRBD1 aligns across 11 bases. V trimming: 8 bases; J trimming: 13 bases; junction bases outside the gene matches: 9. The CDR3 sequence is 12 residues long. In germline, CDR1 is ENHRY, CDR2 SYGVKD. The chain's CDR3 is CAIRTGGDRFTF. DNA of the CDR3: TGTGCCATCCGGACAGGGGGCGACCGCTTCACCTTC.

This sequence joins TRBV2 and TRBJ2-3; 11 nucleotides agree with TRBD2. The CDR3 has 15 residues. Germline CDR1 and CDR2: SNHLY and FYNNEI. The V gene end was trimmed by 5 bases and the J gene end by 5 bases; junction bases not matched to a gene: 6. The CDR3 DNA reads as TGTGCCAGCAGTTTTAGCGGGGGGGCAATAGATACGCAGTATTTT. Amino acids: CASSFSGGAIDTQYF.

The chain couples TRBV3-1 (or the pseudogene TRBV3-2) to TRBJ1-2, with D possibly matching TRBD1 (6 bases). This CDR3 has 14 amino acids. Germline CDR1 and CDR2: LGHDT and YNNKEL (reference sequence). The V end lost 4 bases, the J end lost 3 bases, and 12 bases lay between the germline ends. CDR3 DNA: TGTGCCAGCAGCCTAAAGACAGGCTACTATGGCTACACCTTC. Amino acid sequence: CASSLKTGYYGYTF.

The chain employs TRBV7-3 and TRBJ2-1; 8 nucleotides align to TRBD2. V was pared by 1 base and J by 3 bases, with 5 bases of the junction left unmatched. Germline V CDR1 and CDR2: SGHTA, FQGTGA. The CDR3 is 16 residues long. CDR3 amino acids: CASSLNGGAVYNEQFF. For the CDR3, the DNA is TGTGCCAGCAGCTTAAACGGGGGGGCCGTCTACAATGAGCAGTTCTTC. Supplemented by reference TRBV7-3 and TRBJ2-1, the full variable domain reads GAGVSQTPSNKVTEKGKYVELRCDPISGHTALYWYRQSLGQGPEFLIYFQGTGAADDSGLPNDRFFAVRPEGSVSTLKIQRTERGDSAVYLCASSLNGGAVYNEQFFGPGTRLTVL.

The table lists this clone with a count of one. This chain uses TRBV9 with TRBJ2-5; D possibly corresponds to TRBD1 (6 bases). The V end lost 0 bases, the J end lost 5 bases, and 14 bases lay between the germline ends. CDR1 SGDLS and CDR2 YYNGEE come from the germline V gene. The CDR3 is made up of 15 amino acids. CDR3 coding DNA: TGTGCCAGCAGCGTAGGGGGGCAGGTGATCGAGACCCAGTACTTC. It translates to CASSVGGQVIETQYF. The whole variable domain, remainder taken from reference TRBV9 and TRBJ2-5, is DSGVTQTPKHLITATGQRVTLRCSPRSGDLSVYWYQQSLDQGLQFLIQYYNGEERAKGNILERFSAQQFPDLHSELNLSSLELGDSALYFCASSVGGQVIETQYFGPGTRLLVL.

As regards this clone: The limits of the CDR3 on the DNA are not certain, so only TCRdb's listed CDR3 is given. This rearrangement joins TRBV28 to TRBJ1-2. With termini counted, the CDR3 has 11 amino acids. Germline V gives CDR1 MDHEN, CDR2 SYDVKM. The CDR3 is CASSEVGRGTF.

This chain joins TRBV10-3 and TRBJ2-2; TRBD2 aligns across 8 bases. The germline V gene has CDR1 ENHRY and CDR2 SYGVKD. Losses at the gene ends were 2 bases for V and 0 bases for J; bases not matched to a gene: 8. CDR3 length equals 18 residues. CDR3 nucleotide sequence: TGTGCCATCAGTGAGAGGGGTAGCGGGGTTACGAACACCGGGGAGCTGTTTTTT. This gives the protein CAISERGSGVTNTGELFF.

CDR3 sequence (DNA): TGCGCCAGCAGCTTAAGACAGGGGAACACCGGGGAGCTGTTTTTT. This gives the protein CASSLRQGNTGELFF. The chain recombines TRBV5-1 with TRBJ2-2; 7 bases agree with TRBD1. Germline CDR1 is SGHRS and CDR2 is YFSETQ. With V trimmed by 2 bases and J by 1 base, 2 bases remained unmatched. CDR3 length: 15 residues. Variable domain in full (rest from reference TRBV5-1 and TRBJ2-2): KAGVTQTPRYLIKTRGQQVTLSCSPISGHRSVSWYQQTPGQGLQFLFEYFSETQRNKGNFPGRFSGRQFSNSRSEMNVSTLELGDSALYLCASSLRQGNTGELFFGEGSRLTVL.

The chain links TRBV5-8 to TRBJ2-5; 8 bases fit TRBD2. Per germline, CDR1 SGHTS and CDR2 YDEGEE. V shed 4 bases, J shed 5 bases, and the junction held 7 bases outside the gene matches. The CDR3 has 14 amino acids. Here the CDR3 reads CASSPGTRQETQYF. Here the CDR3 DNA reads TGTGCCAGCAGCCCCGGGACTAGACAGGAGACCCAGTACTTC.

CDR3 sequence reads: CASSAGQTPYEQYF. The CDR3 nucleotides read TGTGCCAGCAGCGCGGGACAAACCCCCTACGAGCAGTACTTC. This chain links TRBV9 with TRBJ2-7, with D possibly matching TRBD1 (6 bases). The germline V gene encodes CDR1 SGDLS and CDR2 YYNGEE. The CDR3 runs 14 residues. The V gene lost 3 bases and the J gene lost 2 bases, with 12 bases spanning the gap.

The chain is built from TRBV5-8 and TRBJ1-4, with 9 bases lining up with TRBD1. The CDR3 runs to 14 residues. The germline CDR1 and CDR2 sequences are SGHTS and YDEGEE. The J segment lost 6 bases and the V segment lost 3 bases, leaving 3 bases of the junction unmatched. This CDR3 reads CASSYRGRDEKLFF. The CDR3, as DNA: TGTGCCAGCAGCTACAGGGGGCGGGATGAAAAACTGTTTTTT.

This rearrangement joins TRBV7-2 to TRBJ2-7; TRBD2 aligns across 8 bases. This CDR3 contains 16 residues. From germline, CDR1 is SGHTA and CDR2 FQGNSA. V dropped 3 bases and J dropped 0; count of bases not matched to a gene: 7. The CDR3 region is CASSFPGGRSSYEQYF. CDR3 nucleotide sequence: TGTGCCAGCAGCTTCCCGGGGGGGCGAAGCTCCTACGAGCAGTACTTC.